This is a list of T cell receptor beta chains from one sample in a study of naive and memory T cell subsets. TCRdb re-called the UMI-ligation and nested PCR reads with MiXCR, one entry per CDR3 protein. The table includes 25,000 to 40,000 distinct CDR3 sequences, 18% detected once. Sequencing input: effector memory CD4+ T cells from blood. The receptors stem from a human donor in good health. Both conserved end residues are part of each CDR3. A D gene is named only where the DNA matches it firmly. Expanded clones get a size class; other rows say once, few or many, or leave the size out.

TRBV5-1	few	.	TRBJ1-2	CASSFERGISGYTF	TGCGCCAGCAGCTTTGAGCGGGGGATTAGTGGCTACACCTTC
TRBV30	.	TRBD1	TRBJ1-2	CAWRGADRVYGYTF	TGTGCCTGGAGAGGAGCCGACAGGGTCTATGGCTACACCTTC
TRBV6-1	.	.	TRBJ2-2	CASSENWRNTGELFF	TGTGCCAGCAGTGAAAATTGGCGGAACACCGGGGAGCTGTTTTTT
TRBV20-1	.	.	TRBJ1-5	CSARSGLGSNHPQHF	TGCAGTGCGAGGAGTGGGTTAGGTAGCAATCACCCCCAGCATTTT
TRBV5-1	few	TRBD2	TRBJ2-3	CASSLGSLAGTSDTQYF	TGCGCCAGCAGCTTGGGCTCCCTAGCGGGTACATCCGATACGCAGTATTTT
TRBV12-3/TRBV12-4	.	.	TRBJ2-2	CASSFIRRLNTGELFF	TGTGCCAGCAGTTTTATCAGGAGATTGAACACCGGGGAGCTGTTTTTT
TRBV20-1	few	.	TRBJ2-1	CSASPTDYSFYNEQFF	TGCAGTGCTAGCCCGACTGACTATTCTTTTTACAATGAGCAGTTCTTC
TRBV6-6	once	TRBD1	TRBJ1-4	CASSEPGGNEKLFF	TGTGCCAGCAGTGAACCAGGGGGGAATGAAAAACTGTTTTTT
TRBV30	few	.	TRBJ2-2	CAWRSEYTGELFF	TGTGCCTGGAGATCGGAGTACACCGGGGAGCTGTTTTTT
TRBV11-2	.	.	TRBJ2-3	CASSPQGTSTDTQYF	TGTGCCAGCAGCCCCCAGGGTACTAGCACAGATACGCAGTATTTT
TRBV7-9	medium-sized	.	TRBJ1-1	CASSSGRSNTEAFF	TGTGCCAGCAGCTCAGGACGATCGAACACTGAAGCTTTCTTT
TRBV24-1	.	.	TRBJ2-1	CATSDRLNSYNEQFF	TGTGCCACCAGTGATCGTCTAAACTCCTACAATGAGCAGTTCTTC
TRBV7-2	few	TRBD2	TRBJ2-7	CASSPGLAFSEQYF	TGTGCCAGCAGCCCGGGACTAGCTTTTTCGGAGCAGTACTTC